Below, 4 T cell receptor beta chains from the same sample are listed, as sequenced in a study of blood T cell repertoires in COVID-19. Profiled with immunoSEQ multiplex PCR; TCRdb holds only in-frame clones, not every one. The table includes approximately 260,000 clones, 65% to 90% detected once. The specimen sequenced was peripheral blood. These receptors were obtained from a woman aged 80 or over with active or convalescent COVID-19.

This clone was recorded once. The V call is TRBV5-1, the J call TRBJ1-2; the match to TRBD1 covers 11 bases. Germline V CDR1 and CDR2: SGHRS, YFSETQ. The CDR3 loop spans 16 amino acids. With 0 bases clipped from V and 7 bases from J, the junction kept 8 bases outside the gene matches. For the CDR3, the DNA is TGCGCCAGCAGCTTGGCCCCAGGACAGGGGGCGGCTGGCTACACCTTC. Protein product: CASSLAPGQGAAGYTF.

The genes are TRBV10-1 and TRBJ2-3; D might be TRBD1 (5 bases). The V and J ends lost 5 bases and 0 bases respectively, with 9 bases between them. Per germline, CDR1 WNHNN and CDR2 SYGVQD (reference sequence). The CDR3 extends over 14 amino acids. In DNA, the CDR3 is TGCGCCAGCAGTTCGACAGCTAGCACAGATACGCAGTATTTT. This gives the protein CASSSTASTDTQYF.

J is TRBJ2-5 and V is TRBV5-6; 10 positions match TRBD1. The ends lost 1 base at V and 0 bases at J; junction bases unmatched: 3. This CDR3 comprises 16 residues. Germline-derived CDR1 and CDR2 are SGHDT and YYEEEE. CDR3 loop: CASSLWTGGYQETQYF. The CDR3 bases are TGTGCCAGCAGCTTGTGGACAGGGGGGTACCAAGAGACCCAGTACTTC. The complete variable domain, with remaining parts taken from reference TRBV5-6 and TRBJ2-5, reads DAGVTQSPTHLIKTRGQQVTLRCSPKSGHDTVSWYQQALGQGPQFIFQYYEEEERQRGNFPDRFSGHQFPNYSSELNVNALLLGDSALYLCASSLWTGGYQETQYFGPGTRLLVL.

This chain links TRBV7-2 with TRBJ1-5; no reliable D call. The germline V gene has CDR1 SGHTA and CDR2 FQGNSA. This CDR3 contains 13 residues. V dropped 5 bases and J dropped 4 bases, with 9 bases sitting between them. For the CDR3, the DNA is TGTGCCAGCAGCCGGTTATGGAATCAGCCCCAGCATTTT. Protein: CASSRLWNQPQHF.